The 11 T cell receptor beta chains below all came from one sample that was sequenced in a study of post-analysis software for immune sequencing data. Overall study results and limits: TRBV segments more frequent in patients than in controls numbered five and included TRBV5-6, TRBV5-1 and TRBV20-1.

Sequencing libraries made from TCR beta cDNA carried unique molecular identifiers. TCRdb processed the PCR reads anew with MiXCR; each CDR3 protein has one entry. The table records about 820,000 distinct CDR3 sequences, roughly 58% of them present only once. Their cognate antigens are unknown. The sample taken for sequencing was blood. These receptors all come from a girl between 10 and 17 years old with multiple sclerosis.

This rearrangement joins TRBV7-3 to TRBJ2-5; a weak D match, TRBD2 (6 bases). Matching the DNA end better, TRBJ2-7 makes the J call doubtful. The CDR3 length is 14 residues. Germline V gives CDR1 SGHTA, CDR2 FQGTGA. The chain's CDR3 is CASSLGGESYEQYF. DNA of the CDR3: TGTGCCAGCAGCTTAGGCGGGGAGTCCTACGAGCAGTACTTC.

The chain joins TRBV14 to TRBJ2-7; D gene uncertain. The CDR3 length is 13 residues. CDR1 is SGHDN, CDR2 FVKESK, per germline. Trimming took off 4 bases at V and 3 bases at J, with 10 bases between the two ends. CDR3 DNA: TGTGCCAGCAGCCGGGGTTCCGGCTACGAGCAGTACTTC. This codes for CASSRGSGYEQYF. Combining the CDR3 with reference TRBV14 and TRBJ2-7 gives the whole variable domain EAGVTQFPSHSVIEKGQTVTLRCDPISGHDNLYWYRRVMGKEIKFLLHFVKESKQDESGMPNNRFLAERTGGTYSTLKVQPAELEDSGVYFCASSRGSGYEQYFGPGTRLTVT.

CDR3 bases: TGTGCCAGCAGCCCTAGACAGGGCCTTCAGCCCCAGCATTTT. Translated: CASSPRQGLQPQHF. This chain joins TRBV7-2 and TRBJ1-5, with TRBD1 matching 7 bases. The V gene end was trimmed by 5 bases and the J gene end by 6 bases; junction bases not matched to a gene: 7. This CDR3 is 14 amino acids long. CDR1 is SGHTA, CDR2 FQGNSA, per germline.

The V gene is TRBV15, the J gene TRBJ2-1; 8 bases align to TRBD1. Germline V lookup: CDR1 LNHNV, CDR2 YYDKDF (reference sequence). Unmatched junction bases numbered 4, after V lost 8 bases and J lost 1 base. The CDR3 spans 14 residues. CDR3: CATVTGGSYNEQFF. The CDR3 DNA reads TGTGCCACCGTTACAGGGGGATCCTACAATGAGCAGTTCTTC.

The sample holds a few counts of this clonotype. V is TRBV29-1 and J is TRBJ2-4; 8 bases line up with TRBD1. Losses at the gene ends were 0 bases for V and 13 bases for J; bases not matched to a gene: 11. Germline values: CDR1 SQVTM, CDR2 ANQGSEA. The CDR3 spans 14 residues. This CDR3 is CSVEDLRGLGEQYF. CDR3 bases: TGCAGCGTTGAAGATCTCAGGGGGCTGGGGGAGCAGTACTTC. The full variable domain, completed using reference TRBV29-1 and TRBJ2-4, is SAVISQKPSRDICQRGTSLTIQCQVDSQVTMMFWYRQQPGQSLTLIATANQGSEATYESGFVIDKFPISRPNLTFSTLTVSNMSPEDSSIYLCSVEDLRGLGEQYFGAGTRLSVL.

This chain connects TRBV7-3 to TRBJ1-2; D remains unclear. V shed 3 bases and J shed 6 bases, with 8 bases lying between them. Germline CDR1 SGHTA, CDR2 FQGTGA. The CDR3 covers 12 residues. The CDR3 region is CASSFSPHGYTF. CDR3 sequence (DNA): TGTGCCAGCAGCTTTTCCCCCCATGGCTACACCTTC. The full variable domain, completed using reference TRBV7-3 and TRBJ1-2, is GAGVSQTPSNKVTEKGKYVELRCDPISGHTALYWYRQSLGQGPEFLIYFQGTGAADDSGLPNDRFFAVRPEGSVSTLKIQRTERGDSAVYLCASSFSPHGYTFGSGTRLTVV.

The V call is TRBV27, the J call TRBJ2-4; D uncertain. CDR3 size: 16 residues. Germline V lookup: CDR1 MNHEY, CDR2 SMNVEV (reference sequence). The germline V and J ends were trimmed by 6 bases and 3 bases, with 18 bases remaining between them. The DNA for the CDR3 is TGTGCCAGCAGCCCAAGGGCAATCATCGGCAAAAACATTCAGTACTTC. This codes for CASSPRAIIGKNIQYF.

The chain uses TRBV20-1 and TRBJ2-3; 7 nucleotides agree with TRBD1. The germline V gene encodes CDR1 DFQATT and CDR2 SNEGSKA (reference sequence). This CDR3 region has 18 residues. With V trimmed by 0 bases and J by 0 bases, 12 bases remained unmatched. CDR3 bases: TGCAGTGCTAGAGACCATTTCCAAGGGGGCGGTAGCACAGATACGCAGTATTTT. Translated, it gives CSARDHFQGGGSTDTQYF.

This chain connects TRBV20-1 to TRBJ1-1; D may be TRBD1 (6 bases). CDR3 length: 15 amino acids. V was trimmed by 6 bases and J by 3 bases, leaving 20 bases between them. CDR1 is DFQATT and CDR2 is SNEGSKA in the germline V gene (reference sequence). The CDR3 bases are TGCAGTGCCGGCGGGGCGGACAGCGTGGACACTGAAGCTTTCTTT. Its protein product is CSAGGADSVDTEAFF.

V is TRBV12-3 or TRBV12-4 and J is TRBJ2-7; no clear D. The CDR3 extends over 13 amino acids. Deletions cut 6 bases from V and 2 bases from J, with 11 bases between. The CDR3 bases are TGTGCCAGCAGCCCTAGAGATGCCTACGAGCAGTACTTC. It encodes CASSPRDAYEQYF.

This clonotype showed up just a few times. Here the CDR3 reads CAISESWASGGETQYF. The DNA of the CDR3 is TGTGCCATCAGTGAGTCTTGGGCTAGCGGAGGAGAGACCCAGTACTTC. The J gene is TRBJ2-5, the V gene TRBV10-3; the match to TRBD2 covers 7 bases. The CDR3 has 16 residues. Germline lookup yields CDR1 ENHRY and CDR2 SYGVKD. V lost 0 bases and J lost 4; bases outside the gene matches: 8.